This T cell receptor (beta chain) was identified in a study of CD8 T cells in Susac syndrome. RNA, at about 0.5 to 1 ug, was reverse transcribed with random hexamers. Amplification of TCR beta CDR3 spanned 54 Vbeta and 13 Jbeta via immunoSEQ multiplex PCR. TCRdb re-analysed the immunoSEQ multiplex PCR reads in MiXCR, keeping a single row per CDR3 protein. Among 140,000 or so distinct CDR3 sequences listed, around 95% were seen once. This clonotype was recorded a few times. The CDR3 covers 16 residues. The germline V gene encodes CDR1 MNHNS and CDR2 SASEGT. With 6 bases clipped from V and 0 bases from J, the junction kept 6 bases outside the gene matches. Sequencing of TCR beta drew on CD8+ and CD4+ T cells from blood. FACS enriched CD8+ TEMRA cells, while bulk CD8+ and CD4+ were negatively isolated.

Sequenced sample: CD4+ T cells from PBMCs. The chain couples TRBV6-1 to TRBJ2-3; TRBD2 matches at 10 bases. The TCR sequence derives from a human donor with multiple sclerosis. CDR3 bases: TGTGCCAGCAGCCAGCCAGCGGGGGGGAGCACAGATACGCAGTATTTT. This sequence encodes CASSQPAGGSTDTQYF.